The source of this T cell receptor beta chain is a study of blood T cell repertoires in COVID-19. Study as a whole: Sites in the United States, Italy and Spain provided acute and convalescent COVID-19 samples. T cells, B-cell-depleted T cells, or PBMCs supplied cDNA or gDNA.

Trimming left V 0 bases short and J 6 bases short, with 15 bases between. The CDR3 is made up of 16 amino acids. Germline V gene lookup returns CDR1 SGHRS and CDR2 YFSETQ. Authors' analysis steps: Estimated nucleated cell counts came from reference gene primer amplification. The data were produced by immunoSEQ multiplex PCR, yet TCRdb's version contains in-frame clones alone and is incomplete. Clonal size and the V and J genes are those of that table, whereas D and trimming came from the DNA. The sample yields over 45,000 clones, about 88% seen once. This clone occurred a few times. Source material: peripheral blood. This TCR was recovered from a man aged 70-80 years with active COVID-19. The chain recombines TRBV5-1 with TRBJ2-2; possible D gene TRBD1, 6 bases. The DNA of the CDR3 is TGCGCCAGCAGCTTGGAAGGACAGTGGGGCCCCGGGGAGCTGTTTTTT. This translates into CASSLEGQWGPGELFF.